This is a list of T cell receptor beta chains from one sample in a study of naive and memory T cell subsets. TCRdb ran MiXCR on the UMI-ligation and nested PCR reads and lists one entry per CDR3 protein. The table has under 150,000 distinct CDR3 sequences, about a sixth seen once. The sample consisted of naive CD4+ T cells from blood. The receptors shown here come from a human donor in good health. Both conserved end residues are part of each CDR3. Fields, in order: CDR3 DNA, CDR3 protein, D gene, J gene, clone size, V gene. The D gene is left open where the match is weak. Only part of the rows carry a size: once, few, many, or a class if the clone is expanded.

CDR3 DNA: TGTGCCAGCAGTTACTCCACGGGAAGCACAGATACGCAGTATTTT
CDR3 protein: CASSYSTGSTDTQYF
D gene: NA
J gene: TRBJ2-3
clone size: NA
V gene: TRBV6-2/TRBV6-3

CDR3 DNA: TGCAGCGGCGGGGAGGGCAGAGATTTT
CDR3 protein: CSGGEGRDF
D gene: NA
J gene: TRBJ1-3
clone size: NA
V gene: TRBV29-1

CDR3 DNA: TGTGCCAGCAGCCGGGACACTTCCAATCAGCCCCAGCATTTT
CDR3 protein: CASSRDTSNQPQHF
D gene: NA
J gene: TRBJ1-5
clone size: NA
V gene: TRBV7-2

CDR3 DNA: TGTGCCATCAGGGAGGACAGGAGGCCCGAGACCCAGTACTTC
CDR3 protein: CAIREDRRPETQYF
D gene: TRBD1
J gene: TRBJ2-5
clone size: NA
V gene: TRBV10-3

CDR3 DNA: TGTGCCAGCAGTTTGGTACAGGGGGCGGGTGAGCAGTTCTTC
CDR3 protein: CASSLVQGAGEQFF
D gene: TRBD1
J gene: TRBJ2-1
clone size: NA
V gene: TRBV12-3/TRBV12-4

CDR3 DNA: TGTGCCAGCAGCTTAGGACTAGCGGGAGTAACCGGGGAGCTGTTTTTT
CDR3 protein: CASSLGLAGVTGELFF
D gene: TRBD2
J gene: TRBJ2-2
clone size: NA
V gene: TRBV7-2

CDR3 DNA: TGTGCCACCAGCAGAGCTGGACTAGCGGGAGGCCGGGGCCTTCAGTACTTC
CDR3 protein: CATSRAGLAGGRGLQYF
D gene: TRBD2
J gene: TRBJ2-4
clone size: few
V gene: TRBV15

CDR3 DNA: TGTGCCACCAGTGATTGGCGGGGGGCGCGAACAGATACGCAGTATTTT
CDR3 protein: CATSDWRGARTDTQYF
D gene: TRBD2
J gene: TRBJ2-3
clone size: few
V gene: TRBV24-1

CDR3 DNA: TGCGCCAGCAGCTACGGGGGGCAAGACAATGAGCAGTTCTTC
CDR3 protein: CASSYGGQDNEQFF
D gene: NA
J gene: TRBJ2-1
clone size: many
V gene: TRBV5-1

CDR3 DNA: TGTGCCAGCAGTTCCCGGACTAGCGGCACCTACGAGCAGTACTTC
CDR3 protein: CASSSRTSGTYEQYF
D gene: TRBD2
J gene: TRBJ2-7
clone size: NA
V gene: TRBV27

CDR3 DNA: TGCGCCAGCAGCCAAGAAACTAGCGCACCCACCTCCGGATACGAGCAGTACTTC
CDR3 protein: CASSQETSAPTSGYEQYF
D gene: TRBD2
J gene: TRBJ2-7
clone size: NA
V gene: TRBV4-3

CDR3 DNA: TGTGCCAGCAGTTTTCCAGGGCTCGCCGGGGAGCTGTTTTTT
CDR3 protein: CASSFPGLAGELFF
D gene: NA
J gene: TRBJ2-2
clone size: NA
V gene: TRBV12-3/TRBV12-4